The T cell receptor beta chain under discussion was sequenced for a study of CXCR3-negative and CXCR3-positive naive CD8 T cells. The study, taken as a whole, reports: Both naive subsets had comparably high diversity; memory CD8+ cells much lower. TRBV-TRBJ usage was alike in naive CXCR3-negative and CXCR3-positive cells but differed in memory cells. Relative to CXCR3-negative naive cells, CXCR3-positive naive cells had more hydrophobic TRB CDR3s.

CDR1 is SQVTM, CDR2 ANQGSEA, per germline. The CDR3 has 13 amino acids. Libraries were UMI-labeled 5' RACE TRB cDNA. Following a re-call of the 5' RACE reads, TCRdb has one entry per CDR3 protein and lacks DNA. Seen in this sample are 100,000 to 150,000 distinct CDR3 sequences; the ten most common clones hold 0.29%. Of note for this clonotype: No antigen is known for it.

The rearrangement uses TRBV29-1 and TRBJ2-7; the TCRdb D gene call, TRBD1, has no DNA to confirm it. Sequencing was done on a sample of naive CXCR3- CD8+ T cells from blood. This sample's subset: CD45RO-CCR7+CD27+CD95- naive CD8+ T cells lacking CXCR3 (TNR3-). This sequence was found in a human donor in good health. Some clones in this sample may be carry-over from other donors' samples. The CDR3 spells CSVGTGGSYEQYF.